This TCR beta chain was captured by sequencing in a study of cytomegalovirus exposure and HLA in healthy donors. Primers for the PCR totalled 60 Vbeta and 13 Jbeta. Some clones are missing from TCRdb's copy, which holds only in-frame ones; the method was immunoSEQ multiplex PCR. This sample contains 200,000 to 250,000 clones. CDR1 and CDR2 from the germline V gene are KGHSH and LQKENI. This CDR3 is built from 16 residues. V gave up 4 bases and J gave up 0 bases, with 13 bases separating them. This receptor was taken from a woman aged 25 to 39 in good health and CMV-seropositive. The sample consisted of PBMCs. The chain employs TRBV18 and TRBJ1-3; D not certain. The CDR3: CASSQTLLSSGNTIYF. DNA of the CDR3: TGTGCCAGCTCACAGACACTGCTTTCCTCTGGAAACACCATATATTTT.